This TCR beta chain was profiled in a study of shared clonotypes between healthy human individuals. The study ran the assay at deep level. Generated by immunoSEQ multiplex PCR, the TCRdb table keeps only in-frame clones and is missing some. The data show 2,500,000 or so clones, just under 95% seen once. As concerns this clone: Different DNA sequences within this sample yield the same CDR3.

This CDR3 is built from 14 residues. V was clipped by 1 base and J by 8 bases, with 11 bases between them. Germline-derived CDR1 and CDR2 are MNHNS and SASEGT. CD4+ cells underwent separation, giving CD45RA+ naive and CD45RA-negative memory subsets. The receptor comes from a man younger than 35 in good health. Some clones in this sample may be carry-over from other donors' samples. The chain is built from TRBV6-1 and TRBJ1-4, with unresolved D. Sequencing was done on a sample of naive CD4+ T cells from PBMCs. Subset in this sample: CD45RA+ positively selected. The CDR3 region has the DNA TGTGCCAGCAGTGAAGGGGGTTTAGGGGAAAAACTGTTTTTT. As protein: CASSEGGLGEKLFF.